The source of this T cell receptor beta chain is a study of siplizumab effects on memory and regulatory T cells. Notes on the study in general: Treg origin accounted for an average of roughly 64% of mappable alloreactive CD4+ clones with siplizumab and about 30% in controls. Unstimulated subsets were the mapping target of only a minor fraction of alloreactive clones.

Libraries were prepared by immunoSEQ multiplex PCR; TCRdb keeps only in-frame clonotypes and omits some of them. The table has 70,000 to 95,000 clones, approximately 97% seen once. The germline V gene has CDR1 SGDLS and CDR2 YYNGEE. The CDR3 totals 14 residues. V lost 0 bases and J 4 bases, leaving 9 bases between the germline ends. This clone was detected only once. Its antigen is still unknown. The receptor's source is a human donor in good health. The sequenced material came from naive CD4+ T cells sorted from blood. V gene TRBV9 combines with J gene TRBJ2-3, with D unresolved. The CDR3 region has the DNA TGTGCCAGCAGCGTAGGTACTACATCAGATACGCAGTATTTT. Translated, it gives CASSVGTTSDTQYF. Filled out from reference TRBV9 and TRBJ2-3, the complete variable domain reads DSGVTQTPKHLITATGQRVTLRCSPRSGDLSVYWYQQSLDQGLQFLIQYYNGEERAKGNILERFSAQQFPDLHSELNLSSLELGDSALYFCASSVGTTSDTQYFGPGTRLTVL.